This record looks at one TCR beta chain sequence and its context. Between the trimmed V and J ends, which lost 3 bases and 4 bases, there was a span of 9 bases. Germline V CDR1 and CDR2: LNHDA, SQIVND (reference sequence). The CDR3 runs 14 residues. As processed by the authors: Amplified reference gene primers provided the basis for estimating nucleated cell counts. TCRdb keeps only in-frame clones here, not all; method: immunoSEQ multiplex PCR. For V, J and clone size, that table is used; D and trimming come from the DNA. The sample shows 150,000 to 170,000 clones, approximately 78% of them seen only once. The data were obtained in a study of blood T cell repertoires in COVID-19.

This receptor was identified in a man aged 80 or over with acute or convalescent COVID-19. Sequenced sample: peripheral blood. This sequence joins TRBV19 and TRBJ2-2; D is uncertain. The CDR3, as DNA: TGTGCCAGTAGTATCGGTCGTCTCACCGGGGAGCTGTTTTTT. Its protein is CASSIGRLTGELFF.